This T cell receptor beta chain is from a study of T cell responses to AZD1222 COVID-19 vaccine. This clone was observed a few times. J lost 5 bases, V lost 2 bases, and 12 bases had no gene match. Germline CDR1 reads WNHNN; CDR2 reads SYGVQD (reference sequence). The CDR3 contains 18 residues. Generated by immunoSEQ multiplex PCR, the TCRdb table keeps only in-frame clones and is missing some. Here the sample spans roughly 140,000 clones, around 86% being singletons. Both about-4-week and about-12-week second-dose recipients were combined. Sequencing used peripheral blood, obtained 28 days after the second AZD1222 dose. The gene calls are TRBV10-1 and TRBJ2-7, with TRBD2 identical over 13 bases. The sequence was obtained from an adult who received the AZD1222 COVID-19 vaccine. CDR3 amino acids: CASSEGLAGVSGGNEQYF. CDR3 nucleotides: TGCGCCAGCAGTGAGGGACTAGCGGGAGTGTCGGGTGGGAACGAGCAGTACTTC.